This TCR beta chain derives from a study of T-cell memory formation after mild COVID-19. On the study more broadly: Largely, the TCR clusters proved donor specific. Broader study findings: Clones that contracted from day 15 to 85 had balanced CD4/CD8; later expanders were CD4+ biased.

This CDR3 has 17 residues. Germline V gene lookup returns CDR1 SGHTA and CDR2 FQGNSA. Trimming at V came to 4 bases and at J to 7 bases, leaving 11 bases not matched to a gene. This clonotype was observed a handful of times. Antigen: not known. 5'RACE, which relied on constant-segment primers, yielded TCR alpha and TCR beta cDNA libraries carrying sample barcodes and UMIs. TCRdb recomputed calls from the 5' RACE reads with MiXCR, one row per CDR3 protein. The sample records 190,000 or so distinct CDR3 sequences, more than 25% being singletons. Sequenced sample: PBMCs or a T cell subset sorted from them (not recorded which). The sequence was obtained from an adult woman who had mild COVID-19 (a few samples of this study predate the infection). Cell type and time point are not known. This sequence joins TRBV7-2 and TRBJ2-1; 12 positions match TRBD2. The DNA of the CDR3 is TGTGCCAGCAGCTCGGGATCTAGCGGGAGGGCCAATAATGAGCAGTTCTTC. Protein: CASSSGSSGRANNEQFF.